These 20 T cell receptor beta chains were sequenced from one sample in a study of blood T cell repertoires in COVID-19. Clones were read by immunoSEQ multiplex PCR, and TCRdb kept only the in-frame ones, dropping some. The table includes about 36,000 clones, 85% detected once. The sequenced sample was peripheral blood. These receptors all stem from a human donor in a cohort sampled during active COVID-19.

The rearrangement links TRBV18 to TRBJ1-2, with D unresolved. Germline V gene sequence: CDR1 KGHSH, CDR2 LQKENI. The V end was cut by 1 base, the J end by 1 base, with 10 bases between. The CDR3 runs 15 residues. This CDR3 reads CASSPLRELNYGYTF. The CDR3 DNA reads TGTGCCAGCTCACCACTGAGAGAACTTAACTATGGCTACACCTTC.

The rearrangement links TRBV27 to TRBJ2-7; tentatively, D is TRBD1 (6 bases). The length of the CDR3 is 14 residues. Trimming took 5 bases from V and 2 from J, leaving 13 bases between them. The germline gives CDR1 MNHEY, CDR2 SMNVEV (reference sequence). The CDR3 bases are TGTGCCAGCAGTAGACAGGCTGCTGCCTACGAGCAGTACTTC. As protein: CASSRQAAAYEQYF.

The chain carries TRBV7-2 and TRBJ2-1; the D gene is possibly TRBD2 (5 bases). Germline lookup yields CDR1 SGHTA and CDR2 FQGNSA. The ends were cut back, 6 bases at V and 0 bases at J, with 12 bases in the middle. The CDR3 sequence is 15 residues long. The CDR3 protein is CASSRPGTSYNEQFF. The DNA for the CDR3 is TGTGCCAGCAGTCGTCCGGGAACCTCCTACAATGAGCAGTTCTTC.

The chain carries TRBV19 and TRBJ2-1; 8 nucleotides agree with TRBD2. CDR3 size: 13 residues. The V and J ends lost 4 bases and 15 bases, in that order; junction bases with no gene match: 11. Germline lookup yields CDR1 LNHDA and CDR2 SQIVND (reference sequence). The CDR3 loop reads CASSRISGGEVFF. CDR3 DNA: TGTGCCAGTAGTAGGATAAGCGGGGGCGAGGTGTTCTTC.

The rearrangement joins TRBV5-1 to TRBJ1-1; 9 nucleotides agree with TRBD1. CDR3 length: 16 residues. Germline CDR1 reads SGHRS; CDR2 reads YFSETQ. Trimming cost V 1 base and J 5 bases; bases outside gene matches: 9. The CDR3 loop reads CASSLMGGQGVTEAFF. The DNA of the CDR3 is TGCGCCAGCAGCTTGATGGGGGGACAGGGAGTGACTGAAGCTTTCTTT.

The CDR3 region is CASSQDGAGKAFF. DNA of the CDR3: TGTGCCAGCAGCCAAGATGGGGCAGGGAAAGCTTTCTTT. The gene calls are TRBV3-1 (or the pseudogene TRBV3-2) and TRBJ1-1; D possibly corresponds to TRBD1 (5 bases). Germline V lookup: CDR1 LGHDT, CDR2 YNNKEL (reference sequence). The CDR3 contains 13 residues. Trimming pared 0 bases from V and 9 bases from J, leaving 11 bases between.

The rearrangement links TRBV28 to TRBJ1-6, with unresolved D. Trimming took off 4 bases at V and 0 bases at J, with 7 bases between the two ends. Germline V gene sequence: CDR1 MDHEN, CDR2 SYDVKM. This CDR3 contains 15 residues. CDR3 nucleotide sequence: TGTGCCAGCAGTTCCCTAAGCTCCTATAATTCACCCCTCCACTTT. Protein: CASSSLSSYNSPLHF.

This chain uses TRBV3-1 (or the pseudogene TRBV3-2) with TRBJ2-3; a possible D gene is TRBD2 (7 bases). Germline CDR1 LGHDT, CDR2 YNNKEL (reference sequence). The CDR3 spans 14 residues. Trimming pared 1 base from V and 4 bases from J, leaving 9 bases between. The CDR3 nucleotides read TGTGCCAGCAGCCAAGGGGGGGGCTCAGATACGCAGTATTTT. Residues: CASSQGGGSDTQYF.

Comments on this clone: At one of its ends the junction is not consistent with the germline gene, which may arise from a read error. The chain has TRBV3-1 (or the pseudogene TRBV3-2) and TRBJ2-7; D ambiguous. This CDR3 is 13 amino acids long. Per germline, CDR1 LGHDT and CDR2 YNNKEL (reference sequence). CDR3 coding DNA: TGTGCCAGCGGCCAAGGTCTGTCCTACGAGCAGTACTTC. Amino acid sequence: CASGQGLSYEQYF.

The chain joins TRBV7-2 to TRBJ2-7, with D possibly matching TRBD2 (6 bases). The CDR3 has 14 amino acids. V dropped 5 bases and J dropped 1 base, with 12 bases sitting between them. The germline gives CDR1 SGHTA, CDR2 FQGNSA. CDR3 bases: TGTGCCAGCAGCCCAACCGGGACTTCCTACGAGCAGTACTTC. This encodes CASSPTGTSYEQYF.

The chain is built from TRBV7-2 and TRBJ2-3, with TRBD2 identical over 7 bases. The V and J ends lost 5 bases and 6 bases, in that order; junction bases with no gene match: 14. The CDR3 contains 16 residues. From germline, CDR1 is SGHTA and CDR2 FQGNSA. The CDR3 region has the DNA TGTGCCAGCAGCCTAACGCCGACTACCGGGGGGGATACGCAGTATTTT. Its protein product is CASSLTPTTGGDTQYF.

J is TRBJ1-2 and V is TRBV7-2; possible D gene TRBD1, 6 bases. V dropped 4 bases and J dropped 7 bases, with 16 bases sitting between them. The germline V gene encodes CDR1 SGHTA and CDR2 FQGNSA. The CDR3 spans 14 residues. In DNA form, the CDR3 reads TGTGCCAGCAGCTCAAACCGGGGGGCTTCTGGCTACACCTTC. Protein product: CASSSNRGASGYTF.

The rearrangement uses TRBV5-3 and TRBJ2-1; 9 bases are shared with TRBD1. TRBV5-3 is flagged as an ORF with uncertain function. The junction had 12 bases not matched to a gene; V was cut back by 6 bases and J by 5 bases. The CDR3 length is 16 residues. CDR3 sequence: CARTTGGAGLDNEQFF. The CDR3 DNA reads as TGTGCCAGAACCACAGGGGGCGCAGGTTTGGACAATGAGCAGTTCTTC.

The rearrangement joins TRBV6-2 or TRBV6-3 to TRBJ1-1; D may be TRBD1 (6 bases). This CDR3 is 14 amino acids long. CDR1 and CDR2 from the germline V gene are MNHEY and SVGEGT. V lost 4 bases and J 1 base, leaving 10 bases between the germline ends. CDR3 residues: CASSWGGGNTEAFF. CDR3 in DNA: TGTGCCAGCAGTTGGGGAGGGGGGAACACTGAAGCTTTCTTT.

V is TRBV3-1 (or the pseudogene TRBV3-2) and J is TRBJ2-1, with D maybe TRBD1 (6 bases). The CDR3 has 15 residues. The germline V gene has CDR1 LGHDT and CDR2 YNNKEL (reference sequence). Trimming left V 0 bases short and J 6 bases short, with 12 bases between. The DNA of the CDR3 is TGTGCCAGCAGCCAAGATCTGACAGGAGTCAATGAGCAGTTCTTC. This sequence encodes CASSQDLTGVNEQFF.

This chain connects TRBV5-1 to TRBJ2-2, with TRBD1 matching over 7 bases. Germline trimming cut 4 bases from V and 4 bases from J; bases unmatched to any gene: 4. CDR3 length: 14 residues. Germline CDR1 and CDR2: SGHRS and YFSETQ. CDR3 amino acids: CASSPGQPTGELFF. The DNA of the CDR3 is TGCGCCAGCAGCCCGGGACAGCCCACCGGGGAGCTGTTTTTT.

The V gene is TRBV7-3, the J gene TRBJ2-3; 8 bases agree with TRBD2. The V gene's germline CDR1 is SGHTA and CDR2 FQGTGA. Trimming removed 4 bases from V and 6 bases from J; junction bases left unmatched: 6. The CDR3 covers 14 residues. CDR3 loop: CASSYRGGHDTQYF. The DNA for the CDR3 is TGTGCCAGCAGCTACCGGGGGGGCCATGATACGCAGTATTTT.

J is TRBJ1-3 and V is TRBV14; D is ambiguous. This CDR3 comprises 15 residues. Per the germline V gene, CDR1 is SGHDN and CDR2 is FVKESK. Trimming stripped 4 bases from V and 6 bases from J, with 16 bases between. The chain's CDR3 is CASSRWTARENTIYF. DNA for the CDR3: TGTGCCAGCAGCCGATGGACGGCACGGGAAAACACCATATATTTT.

V and J are TRBV7-3 and TRBJ2-3; 9 nucleotides agree with TRBD2. The CDR3 consists of 16 residues. CDR1 is SGHTA and CDR2 is FQGTGA in the germline V gene. With 2 bases clipped from V and 6 bases from J, the junction kept 9 bases outside the gene matches. CDR3: CASSLGLGGGADTQYF. In DNA form, the CDR3 reads TGTGCCAGCAGCTTAGGCCTTGGCGGGGGGGCCGATACGCAGTATTTT.

This chain connects TRBV4-2 to TRBJ2-5, with D unresolved. Trimming pared 0 bases from V and 5 bases from J, leaving 7 bases between. The CDR3 is 13 amino acids. Germline V CDR1 and CDR2: LGHNA, YNFKEQ. This CDR3 is CASSQEAWETQYF. CDR3 in DNA: TGTGCCAGCAGCCAAGAAGCCTGGGAGACCCAGTACTTC.